A single sample gave rise to the 29 T cell receptor beta chains below, sequenced in a study of vaccination and CD4 T cells after COVID-19 (dated 2022 in TCRdb). These receptors' antigens are unknown. The label giving this sample's treatment or condition can be read as: roughly ten-day PBMC culture with coronavirus spike peptide pools or control peptides (ViraFEST assay). Library prep was done by PCR. The instrument given in TCRdb is Illumina iSeq 100. DNA from cultured CD4+ T cells underwent TCR sequencing with the Oncomine TCR Beta short-read assay at the Johns Hopkins FTIC core. Through fastp at Q25 and MiXCR, TCRdb rebuilt clones from the public reads, retaining in-frame beta chains. Each entry merges the rows of one CDR3 protein and shows their most common DNA and genes. For this sample there are some 15,000 distinct CDR3 sequences; 57% appear just once. The leading ten clones occupy less than 10% of the sample.

Sequencing input: CD4+ T cells from blood, cultured in vitro. Source of these receptors: a human donor who had recovered from COVID-19.

J is TRBJ2-2 and V is TRBV7-2, with TRBD1 matching 8 bases. Trimming cost V 3 bases and J 7 bases; bases outside gene matches: 4. Germline V gene lookup returns CDR1 SGHTA and CDR2 FQGNSA. CDR3 length equals 14 residues. Here the CDR3 reads CASSFQGAGGELFF. DNA of the CDR3: TGTGCCAGCAGCTTTCAGGGGGCGGGCGGGGAGCTGTTTTTT.

V and J are TRBV11-2 and TRBJ1-2, with a possible D match to TRBD1 (5 bases). Trimming took 4 bases from V and 5 from J, leaving 11 bases between them. The CDR3 has 13 amino acids. Germline loops: CDR1 SGHAT, CDR2 FQNNGV. CDR3 sequence: CASSSRQQYGYTF. Written as DNA, the CDR3 is TGTGCCAGCAGCTCCCGACAGCAATATGGCTACACCTTC.

This clonotype was detected a few times. The J gene is TRBJ2-2, the V gene TRBV21-1; whether TRBD1, the table's D call, matches the DNA was not checked. TRBV21-1 is a recognized pseudogene. CDR3 length equals 14 residues. CDR3 nucleotide sequence: TGTGCCAGCAGCAAAGAAGGGGGAACCGGGGAGCTGTTTTTT. Translated, it gives CASSKEGGTGELFF.

This chain connects TRBV9 to TRBJ2-3, with 11 bases matching TRBD2. V lost 4 bases, J lost 0 bases, and 7 bases stayed unmatched. Germline V gives CDR1 SGDLS, CDR2 YYNGEE. This CDR3 contains 17 residues. The CDR3 coding sequence is TGTGCCAGCAGCCTCCTAGCGGGAGGATCTAGCACAGATACGCAGTATTTT. Translation: CASSLLAGGSSTDTQYF.

This clonotype came up a few times. V gene TRBV12-3 or TRBV12-4 combines with J gene TRBJ2-3; 10 bases are shared with TRBD2. The J segment lost 1 base and the V segment lost 6 bases, leaving 4 bases of the junction unmatched. This CDR3 has 15 amino acids. CDR3 sequence: CASSRTSGGTDTQYF. The DNA for the CDR3 is TGTGCCAGCAGCCGGACTAGCGGTGGCACAGATACGCAGTATTTT.

Only a few counts were recorded for this clonotype. The V and J genes are TRBV12-3 or TRBV12-4 and TRBJ1-3; tentative D call: TRBD1 (6 bases). V was clipped by 1 base and J by 0 bases, with 10 bases between them. This CDR3 spans 16 amino acids. CDR3 in DNA: TGTGCCAGCAGTTTAGGGGGGACAATCTCTGGAAACACCATATATTTT. Its protein product is CASSLGGTISGNTIYF.

In this sample, this clonotype turned up a few times. The V and J genes are TRBV6-5 and TRBJ2-5; 11 bases are a match to TRBD2. The junction had 0 bases not matched to a gene; V was cut back by 2 bases and J by 4 bases. CDR1 is MNHEY and CDR2 is SVGAGI in the germline V gene. CDR3 size: 14 residues. CDR3 sequence reads: CASSYTSGRETQYF. The CDR3, as DNA: TGTGCCAGCAGTTACACTAGCGGGAGAGAGACCCAGTACTTC.

This chain links TRBV18 with TRBJ2-6; TRBD1 is a possible D gene (6 bases). Per germline, CDR1 KGHSH and CDR2 LQKENI. V gave up 5 bases and J gave up 2 bases, with 16 bases separating them. The CDR3 totals 17 residues. CDR3 coding DNA: TGTGCCAGCTCATTTAGGGACATGCTAGCTGGGGCCAACGTCCTGACTTTC. Amino acid sequence: CASSFRDMLAGANVLTF.

The rearrangement links TRBV20-1 to TRBJ1-5, with a possible D match to TRBD1 (6 bases). V was clipped by 5 bases and J by 11 bases, with 28 bases between them. CDR3 length equals 16 residues. Germline V gene sequence: CDR1 DFQATT, CDR2 SNEGSKA (reference sequence). In DNA, the CDR3 is TGCAGTGCTGGTCCCATCACTGGAGTAAACAGGGAAACCCAGCATTTT. Amino acids: CSAGPITGVNRETQHF.

DNA of the CDR3: TGTGCCAGCAGTGAAGCGCTAGGGTTTGCGCAGAACACTGAAGCTTTCTTT. This translates into CASSEALGFAQNTEAFF. The chain couples TRBV6-1 to TRBJ1-1; no definite D call. V gave up 0 bases and J gave up 1 base, with 15 bases separating them. The CDR3 has 17 amino acids. Germline V gives CDR1 MNHNS, CDR2 SASEGT.

The gene calls are TRBV2 and TRBJ2-1, with TRBD2 identical over 10 bases. The J segment lost 6 bases and the V segment lost 3 bases, leaving 17 bases of the junction unmatched. This CDR3 has 19 residues. Germline CDR1 is SNHLY and CDR2 is FYNNEI. Here the CDR3 DNA reads TGTGCCAGCAGTGAGAGTGGCTTTGCTAGCGGGAGACGTCGCAATGAGCAGTTCTTC. Translation gives CASSESGFASGRRRNEQFF.

The chain is built from TRBV20-1 and TRBJ1-4; possibly TRBD1 for D (5 bases). Germline lookup yields CDR1 DFQATT and CDR2 SNEGSKA (reference sequence). The CDR3 sequence is 14 residues long. The V and J ends lost 5 bases and 4 bases respectively, with 14 bases between them. The CDR3 spells CSAWTPGGNEKLFF. The CDR3 DNA sequence: TGCAGTGCTTGGACTCCCGGGGGTAATGAAAAACTGTTTTTT.

This clonotype was observed once. The chain links TRBV12-3 or TRBV12-4 to TRBJ2-6, with a tentative D call TRBD1 (6 bases). The V end was cut by 9 bases, the J end by 0 bases, with 12 bases between. The CDR3 contains 15 residues. Here the CDR3 reads CASGDTNSGANVLTF. In DNA form, the CDR3 reads TGTGCCAGTGGGGACACCAACTCTGGGGCCAACGTCCTGACTTTC.

The count of this clonotype is one. The chain combines TRBV10-1 with TRBJ2-2; unclear D gene. V dropped 2 bases and J dropped 2 bases, with 9 bases sitting between them. CDR1 is WNHNN, CDR2 SYGVQD, per germline (reference sequence). The CDR3 is 15 residues long. CDR3 DNA sequence: TGCGCCAGCAGTGAGGGCTCCTTTAACACCGGGGAGCTGTTTTTT. Translating it yields CASSEGSFNTGELFF.

CDR3 nucleotides: TGTGCCAGCAGAATACAGGGGGCGAGGACCACCGGGGAGCTGTTTTTT. As protein: CASRIQGARTTGELFF. This sequence joins TRBV11-3 and TRBJ2-2; 9 nucleotides match TRBD1. The germline V gene encodes CDR1 SGHNT and CDR2 YENEEA. J gave up 4 bases and V 6 bases, and 9 bases lay outside the gene matches. CDR3 length: 16 residues.

The chain uses TRBV11-3 and TRBJ2-4; no definite D call. V was trimmed by 6 bases and J by 8 bases, leaving 14 bases between them. The CDR3 is 13 residues long. The germline gives CDR1 SGHNT, CDR2 YENEEA. As DNA, the CDR3 is TGTGCCAGCAGGCCCTCTTATGGGGACATTCAGTACTTC. Protein product: CASRPSYGDIQYF. The whole variable domain, filled in from reference TRBV11-3 and TRBJ2-4, reads EAGVVQSPRYKIIEKKQPVAFWCNPISGHNTLYWYLQNLGQGPELLIRYENEEAVDDSQLPKDRFSAERLKGVDSTLKIQPAELGDSAVYLCASRPSYGDIQYFGAGTRLSVL.

The chain links TRBV24-1 to TRBJ2-1, with a weak D call TRBD2 (5 bases). This CDR3 spans 12 amino acids. Germline loops: CDR1 KGHDR, CDR2 SFDVKD. Between the trimmed V and J ends, which lost 4 bases and 10 bases, there was a span of 10 bases. CDR3 protein: CATSETDWEQFF. The CDR3 bases are TGTGCCACCAGTGAAACGGACTGGGAGCAGTTCTTC.

J is TRBJ2-7 and V is TRBV18, with no clear D. Germline CDR1 KGHSH, CDR2 LQKENI. The V end lost 6 bases, the J end lost 1 base, and 10 bases lay between the germline ends. The CDR3 is 13 amino acids. CDR3 protein: CASSPRTSYEQYF. Written as DNA, the CDR3 is TGTGCCAGCTCCCCCAGGACGTCCTACGAGCAGTACTTC.

The chain combines TRBV19 with TRBJ2-5; 8 positions match TRBD2. In germline, CDR1 is LNHDA, CDR2 SQIVND (reference sequence). The CDR3 covers 14 residues. V lost 5 bases to trimming and J lost 4 bases; unmatched junction nucleotides: 6. CDR3 in amino acids: CASSPQTSVETQYF. For the CDR3, the DNA is TGTGCCAGTAGTCCACAGACTAGCGTAGAGACCCAGTACTTC.

This clonotype was seen only a few times. The gene calls are TRBV30 and TRBJ1-2, with 7 bases identical to TRBD1. The germline gives CDR1 GTSNPN, CDR2 SVGIG (reference sequence). V shed 6 bases and J 4 bases; nucleotides not matched to a gene: 14. This CDR3 has 15 residues. The CDR3 reads CACPKSGQILYGYTF. CDR3 in DNA: TGTGCCTGCCCGAAGTCGGGACAGATTCTCTATGGCTACACCTTC.

The rearrangement links TRBV19 to TRBJ1-2; TRBD1 might be the D (6 bases). This CDR3 is 12 amino acids long. Germline V gene data show CDR1 as LNHDA and CDR2 as SQIVND (reference sequence). V was clipped by 7 bases and J by 8 bases, with 14 bases between them. The DNA of the CDR3 is TGTGCCAGTAAGGGGGAGACGGGAGGCTACACCTTC. This gives the protein CASKGETGGYTF.

This clonotype was counted a single time. V usage is TRBV19 and J usage is TRBJ2-5; perhaps TRBD1 as D (6 bases). Germline assignment: CDR1 LNHDA and CDR2 SQIVND (reference sequence). The CDR3 runs 15 residues. Trimming shortened V by 4 bases and J by 4 bases, and 16 bases separated the two germline ends. The CDR3 region has the DNA TGTGCCAGTAGTACCCTCCAGGGGTTAGGAGAGACCCAGTACTTC. Protein sequence: CASSTLQGLGETQYF.

The rearrangement joins TRBV15 to TRBJ1-5; TRBD1 agrees at 11 bases. The CDR3 is made up of 17 amino acids. The V gene's germline CDR1 is LNHNV and CDR2 YYDKDF (reference sequence). The V gene end was trimmed by 1 base and the J gene end by 7 bases; junction bases not matched to a gene: 9. This CDR3 is CATSRGDRGGGKQPQHF. The CDR3 DNA reads as TGTGCCACCAGCAGAGGGGACAGGGGGGGAGGGAAACAGCCCCAGCATTTT. Based on the CDR3 plus reference TRBV15 and TRBJ1-5, the full variable domain is DAMVIQNPRYQVTQFGKPVTLSCSQTLNHNVMYWYQQKSSQAPKLLFHYYDKDFNNEADTPDNFQSRRPNTSFCFLDIRSPGLGDTAMYLCATSRGDRGGGKQPQHFGDGTRLSIL.

J is TRBJ2-5 and V is TRBV5-4, with 14 positions matching TRBD2. The CDR3 is made up of 16 amino acids. Per germline, CDR1 SGHNT and CDR2 YYREEE (reference sequence). The V segment lost 2 bases and the J segment 4 bases; nucleotides outside the gene matches: 4. CDR3 sequence: CASSLRLAGGLETQYF. Written as DNA, the CDR3 is TGTGCCAGCAGCTTAAGACTAGCGGGAGGGTTAGAGACCCAGTACTTC. The full variable domain, in which reference TRBV5-4 and TRBJ2-5 provide the parts outside the CDR3, is ETGVTQSPTHLIKTRGQQVTLRCSSQSGHNTVSWYQQALGQGPQFIFQYYREEENGRGNFPPRFSGLQFPNYSSELNVNALELDDSALYLCASSLRLAGGLETQYFGPGTRLLVL.

The V gene is TRBV18, the J gene TRBJ2-6, with a possible D match to TRBD2 (5 bases). The ends were cut back, 5 bases at V and 1 base at J, with 12 bases in the middle. This CDR3 contains 16 residues. The germline CDR1 and CDR2 sequences are KGHSH and LQKENI. As DNA, the CDR3 is TGTGCCAGCTCATCCTCCGGGGTATCTGGGGCCAACGTCCTGACTTTC. Translation gives CASSSSGVSGANVLTF.

J is TRBJ1-2 and V is TRBV20-1; D gene uncertain. This CDR3 is 13 amino acids long. Germline V gene sequence: CDR1 DFQATT, CDR2 SNEGSKA (reference sequence). V shed 0 bases and J shed 4 bases, with 9 bases lying between them. The CDR3 region has the DNA TGCAGTGCTAGAGATCTTTCCGGCTATGGCTACACCTTC. It translates to CSARDLSGYGYTF.

This clonotype occurred a few times. This chain connects TRBV6-2 or TRBV6-3 to TRBJ1-5, with TRBD1 as a possible D gene (5 bases). The CDR3 is made up of 12 amino acids. Per the germline V gene, CDR1 is MNHEY and CDR2 is SVGEGT. V was cut by 8 bases and J by 4 bases, with 9 bases left in between. The DNA of the CDR3 is TGTGCCAGCCAGGGACCTAATCAGCCCCAGCATTTT. It yields the protein CASQGPNQPQHF.

The chain has TRBV5-1 and TRBJ2-3; TRBD1 aligns across 8 bases. CDR3 length: 14 amino acids. From germline, CDR1 is SGHRS and CDR2 YFSETQ. The trim removed 4 bases at V and 1 base at J, leaving 2 bases unmatched. Here the CDR3 reads CASSPDRGTDTQYF. In DNA, the CDR3 is TGCGCCAGCAGCCCGGACAGGGGCACAGATACGCAGTATTTT.

This clonotype was found once. The chain has TRBV7-2 and TRBJ2-2; 8 bases are a match to TRBD2. The CDR3 sequence is 14 residues long. Unmatched junction bases numbered 0, after V lost 1 base and J lost 5 bases. Per the germline V gene, CDR1 is SGHTA and CDR2 is FQGNSA. The CDR3 region is CASSLGLATGELFF. In nucleotides, the CDR3 is TGTGCCAGCAGCTTAGGACTAGCGACCGGGGAGCTGTTTTTT.